This TCR beta chain was retrieved from a study of blood T cell repertoires in COVID-19. The CDR3 length is 14 residues. V shed 8 bases and J 4 bases; nucleotides not matched to a gene: 5. Per the germline V gene, CDR1 is SNHLY and CDR2 is FYNNEI. TCRdb's copy holds only in-frame clones and misses some; the assay was immunoSEQ multiplex PCR. The data contain more than 200,000 clones, around 86% of them seen just once; the ten biggest clones take up roughly 8.2%. V usage is TRBV2 and J usage is TRBJ1-4, with TRBD1 identical over 9 bases. Sequencing was performed on peripheral blood. The receptor was isolated from an elderly woman with COVID-19, enrolled during active disease. In DNA form, the CDR3 reads TGTGCCAGCGGCGGGACAGGGTATAATGAAAAACTGTTTTTT. Its protein is CASGGTGYNEKLFF.